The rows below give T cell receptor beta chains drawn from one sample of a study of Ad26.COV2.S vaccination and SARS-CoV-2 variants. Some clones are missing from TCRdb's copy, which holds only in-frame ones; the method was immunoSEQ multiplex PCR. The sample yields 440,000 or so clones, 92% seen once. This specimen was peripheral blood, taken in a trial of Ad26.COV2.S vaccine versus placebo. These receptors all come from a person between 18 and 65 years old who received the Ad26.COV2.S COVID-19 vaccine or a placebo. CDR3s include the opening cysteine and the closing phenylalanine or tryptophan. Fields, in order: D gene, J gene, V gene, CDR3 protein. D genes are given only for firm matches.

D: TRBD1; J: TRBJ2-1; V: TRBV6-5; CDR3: CASTSWQGAPDEQFF
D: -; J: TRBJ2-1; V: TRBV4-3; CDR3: CASSQSSRGREQFF
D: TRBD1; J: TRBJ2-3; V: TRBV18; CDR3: CASSLGTGGRDTQYF
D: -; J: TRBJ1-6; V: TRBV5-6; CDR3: CASSVLGRMGPRNSPLHF
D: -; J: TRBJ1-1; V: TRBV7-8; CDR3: CASSPGTNTEAFF
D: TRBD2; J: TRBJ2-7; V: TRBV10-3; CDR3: CAISESTSGAYEQYF
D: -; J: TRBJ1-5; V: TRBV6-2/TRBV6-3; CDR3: CASSYSPQGRGNQPQHF
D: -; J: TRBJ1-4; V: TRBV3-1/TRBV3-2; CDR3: CASSQETQTNEKLFF
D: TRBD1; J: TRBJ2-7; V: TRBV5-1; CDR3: CASSRDSSSYEQYF
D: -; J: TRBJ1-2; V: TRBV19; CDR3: CATGSGLNYGYTF
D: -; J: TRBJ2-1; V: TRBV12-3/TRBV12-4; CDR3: CASRTSSEQFF
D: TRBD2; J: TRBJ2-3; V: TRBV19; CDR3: CASSAGAAGGLWTDTQYF
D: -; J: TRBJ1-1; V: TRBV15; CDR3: CATSRRRAEGDTEAFF
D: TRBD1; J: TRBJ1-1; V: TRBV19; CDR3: CASSLQGQAEAFF
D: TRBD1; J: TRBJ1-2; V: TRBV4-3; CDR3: CAPRRRDRAGTVHGYTF
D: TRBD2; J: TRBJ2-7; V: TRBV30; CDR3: CAWSVSRGAYEQYF
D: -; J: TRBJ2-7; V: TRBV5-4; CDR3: CASSSNTDYYEQYF
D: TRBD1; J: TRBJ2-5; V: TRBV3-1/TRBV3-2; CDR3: CASSQEYRGKETQYF
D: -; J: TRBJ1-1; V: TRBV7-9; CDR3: CASSLVATPNTEAFF
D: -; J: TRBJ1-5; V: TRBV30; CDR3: CAWSIGQHNQPQHF
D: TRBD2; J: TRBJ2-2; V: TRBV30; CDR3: CAWSTSGVFTGELFF
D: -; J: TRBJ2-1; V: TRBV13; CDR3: CASSSALEQFF
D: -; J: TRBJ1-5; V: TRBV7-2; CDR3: CASSAYRDQPQHF
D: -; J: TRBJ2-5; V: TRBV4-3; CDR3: CASSQGSALAVETQYF